The sequence of this TCR beta chain was determined in a study of read filtering for tumor transcriptome and immune sequencing. As for the study in general: By R-ISS, stages I, II and III held approximately 8, 16 and 7 patients.

The germline V gene has CDR1 MNHNY and CDR2 SVGAGI (reference sequence). V lost 6 bases and J lost 1; bases outside the gene matches: 5. This CDR3 has 15 residues. The library was built from about 400 ng RNA with molecular barcoded adaptors for alpha/delta and beta/gamma chains. In TCRdb, the reads were re-called with MiXCR into one record per CDR3 protein. This sample has over 90,000 distinct CDR3 sequences, with about 22% found just once. This clonotype was seen only a few times. Sequencing was done on a sample of a population of CD138-negative cells sorted from bone marrow. This receptor was identified in a donor aged 40 or over with multiple myeloma. The chain carries TRBV6-6 and TRBJ2-2, with 7 positions matching TRBD1. This CDR3 is CASRLWTGNTGELFF. The CDR3 DNA sequence: TGTGCCAGCAGGCTTTGGACAGGGAACACCGGGGAGCTGTTTTTT.